A selection of T cell receptor beta chains follows, all from one sample in a study of CD8+CD57+ T cells in acquired aplastic anemia. TCRdb passed the reads through MiXCR, listing each CDR3 protein once. This sample has under 200,000 distinct CDR3 sequences; around 48% occur once, and the top ten carry roughly 1.8%. Material: sorted CD4+, CD8+, or CD8+CD57+ T cells (not recorded which) from PBMCs. The receptors originated from a human donor with aplastic anemia. Both conserved end residues are part of each CDR3. Fields, in order: D gene, CDR3 length, J gene, clone size, V gene, CDR3 protein, CDR3 DNA. The D gene is left open where the match is weak. For some rows the clone size is stated as once, few or many, or as a class when expanded; others skip it.

>NA|15|TRBJ2-7|NA|TRBV5-4
CASSLGVVGGDEQYF
TGTGCCAGCAGCTTGGGGGTGGTTGGCGGGGATGAGCAGTACTTC
>TRBD1|13|TRBJ1-1|many|TRBV6-4
CASSTGETSEAFF
TGTGCCAGCAGCACAGGGGAGACCTCTGAAGCTTTCTTT
>TRBD1|14|TRBJ2-6|NA|TRBV30
CASDRAPGANVLTF
TGTGCCTCAGACAGGGCCCCTGGGGCCAACGTCCTGACTTTC
>NA|18|TRBJ2-7|NA|TRBV27
CASSPTSFPGTRSYEQYF
TGTGCCAGCAGCCCAACTTCATTCCCGGGGACGAGAAGCTACGAGCAGTACTTC
>TRBD1|15|TRBJ1-1|many|TRBV29-1
CSAGLGTGVGGEAFF
TGCAGCGCTGGCTTAGGGACAGGGGTTGGGGGCGAAGCTTTCTTT
>NA|15|TRBJ2-1|NA|TRBV7-9
CASSLTSTKYNEQFF
TGTGCCAGCAGCTTAACGTCAACCAAATACAATGAGCAGTTCTTC
>NA|11|TRBJ2-7|many|TRBV7-8
CASSLYDEQYF
TGTGCCAGCAGCTTATACGACGAGCAGTACTTC
>TRBD1|15|TRBJ2-1|many|TRBV29-1
CSVLGQANSYNEQFF
TGCAGCGTCCTCGGACAGGCGAATTCCTACAATGAGCAGTTCTTC
>NA|14|TRBJ2-1|NA|TRBV5-1
CASSLESNYNEQFF
TGCGCCAGCAGCTTGGAGTCAAACTACAATGAGCAGTTCTTC
>TRBD1|14|TRBJ1-5|many|TRBV6-2/TRBV6-3
CASYTGTGFQPQHF
TGTGCCTCCTATACCGGGACAGGCTTTCAGCCCCAGCATTTT
>NA|13|TRBJ2-3|NA|TRBV10-3
CAISAGATDTQYF
TGTGCCATCAGTGCGGGGGCCACAGACACGCAGTATTTT
>TRBD1|14|TRBJ2-2|NA|TRBV5-1
CASSDGQGPGELFF
TGCGCCAGCAGCGACGGACAGGGGCCGGGGGAACTGTTTTTT
>NA|13|TRBJ2-7|few|TRBV7-8
CASSLFEYYEQYF
TGTGCCAGCAGCTTATTCGAGTACTACGAGCAGTACTTC
>TRBD2|15|TRBJ2-7|NA|TRBV29-1
CSVEGLAGTSYEQYF
TGCAGCGTTGAAGGTCTAGCGGGGACCTCCTACGAGCAGTACTTC
>TRBD2|18|TRBJ2-1|NA|TRBV15
CATSGRTSGRPLHNEQLF
TGTGCCACCAGCGGTAGGACTAGCGGCCGCCCATTACACAATGAGCAGCTCTTC
>TRBD1|12|TRBJ1-2|NA|TRBV20-1
CSAPRTGHGYTF
TGCAGTGCCCCCAGGACAGGGCATGGCTACACCTTC
>NA|15|TRBJ2-1|many|TRBV2
CASTPSGASYNEQFF
TGTGCCAGCACACCATCAGGGGCATCCTACAATGAGCAGTTCTTC
>NA|14|TRBJ2-7|few|TRBV7-8
CASSLVSGAYEQYF
TGTGCCAGCAGCTTAGTTTCGGGCGCCTACGAGCAGTACTTC
>TRBD1|15|TRBJ1-1|many|TRBV2
CASSSLWGQGTEAFF
TGTGCCAGCAGTTCCCTCTGGGGACAGGGCACTGAAGCTTTCTTT
>TRBD1|14|TRBJ2-1|NA|TRBV7-2
CASSPGGAYNEQFF
TGTGCCAGCAGCCCAGGGGGCGCGTACAATGAGCAGTTCTTC
>TRBD1|18|TRBJ1-5|few|TRBV27
CASSLLGQGLLGNQPQHF
TGTGCCAGCAGTCTCCTAGGACAGGGCCTACTGGGCAATCAGCCCCAGCATTTT
>NA|14|TRBJ1-4|NA|TRBV12-3/TRBV12-4
CASSLQATNEKLFF
TGTGCCAGCAGTTTGCAGGCAACTAATGAAAAACTGTTTTTT
>NA|14|TRBJ1-5|NA|TRBV5-5
CASSPRTGNQPQHF
TGTGCCAGCAGCCCACGGACAGGCAATCAGCCCCAGCATTTT
>TRBD2|18|TRBJ2-7|NA|TRBV11-1
CASSIGTSGTISSYEQYF
TGTGCCAGCAGCATCGGGACTAGCGGGACCATCAGCTCCTACGAGCAGTACTTC
>NA|16|TRBJ2-2|many|TRBV7-2
CASSLVRGPTFGELFF
TGTGCCAGCAGCTTAGTCCGGGGACCAACCTTCGGGGAGCTGTTTTTT
>TRBD1|13|TRBJ1-2|many|TRBV12-3/TRBV12-4
CASRGQGIGGYTF
TGTGCCAGCAGGGGACAGGGGATTGGTGGCTACACCTTC
>NA|12|TRBJ2-7|NA|TRBV14
CASSSQTYEQYF
TGTGCCAGCAGCTCACAGACCTACGAGCAGTACTTC
>NA|15|TRBJ1-2|NA|TRBV25-1
CASREGGGSNYGYTF
TGTGCCAGCAGAGAGGGGGGGGGATCTAACTATGGCTACACCTTC
>TRBD2|13|TRBJ2-7|NA|TRBV29-1
CSGRTGGTGEQYF
TGCAGCGGGAGAACGGGAGGAACCGGGGAGCAGTACTTC
>TRBD1|15|TRBJ1-1|many|TRBV7-2
CASSPLQGARTEAFF
TGTGCCAGCAGCCCGCTACAGGGGGCGAGGACTGAAGCTTTCTTT
>NA|12|TRBJ2-5|once|TRBV20-1
CSASLGQETQYF
TGCAGTGCTAGTCTGGGGCAAGAGACCCAGTACTTC
>TRBD2|13|TRBJ2-7|NA|TRBV20-1
CSAISGSLHEQYF
TGCAGTGCTATTAGCGGGAGCTTACACGAGCAGTACTTC
>NA|15|TRBJ1-5|NA|TRBV2
CASRNRDLGNQPQHF
TGTGCCAGCAGGAACAGGGATCTGGGTAATCAGCCCCAGCATTTT
>NA|15|TRBJ2-7|NA|TRBV7-8
CASSLGPLHAYEQYF
TGTGCCAGCAGCTTAGGCCCTCTACACGCCTACGAGCAGTACTTC
>NA|14|TRBJ1-4|NA|TRBV5-5
CASSLGSGGEKLFF
TGTGCCAGCAGCTTGGGTAGCGGGGGTGAAAAACTGTTTTTT
>TRBD1|14|TRBJ2-7|many|TRBV19
CASSPDRASYEQYF
TGTGCCAGTAGCCCGGACAGGGCATCCTACGAGCAGTACTTC
>TRBD2|15|TRBJ2-2|NA|TRBV2
CASSEGGGNTGELFF
TGTGCCAGCAGTGAAGGGGGGGGAAACACCGGGGAGCTGTTTTTT
>TRBD2|13|TRBJ2-1|NA|TRBV14
CASSQGRLAEQFF
TGTGCCAGCAGCCAGGGTAGACTAGCAGAGCAGTTCTTC
>NA|15|TRBJ2-7|NA|TRBV7-2
CASSLGLGSSYEQYF
TGTGCCAGCAGCTTAGGTTTGGGTTCCTCCTACGAGCAGTACTTC
>NA|15|TRBJ1-6|NA|TRBV7-2
CASSLSGRPGSPLHF
TGTGCCAGCAGCTTATCCGGCAGGCCAGGGTCACCCCTCCACTTT
>TRBD1|14|TRBJ2-7|NA|TRBV5-4
CASSSGQGLYEQYF
TGTGCCAGCAGCTCGGGACAGGGCCTCTACGAGCAGTACTTC
>NA|15|TRBJ1-2|many|TRBV9
CASSVMAAPNYGYTF
TGTGCCAGCAGCGTCATGGCCGCTCCTAACTATGGCTACACCTTC
>NA|14|TRBJ2-4|NA|TRBV5-1
CASSDAGSQNIQYF
TGCGCCAGCAGTGATGCCGGGTCCCAAAACATTCAGTACTTC
>NA|10|TRBJ1-2|NA|TRBV29-1
CSSGAIGYTF
TGCAGCTCAGGGGCTATCGGCTACACCTTC
>NA|16|TRBJ2-7|NA|TRBV11-2
CASSLTAGQILYEQYF
TGTGCCAGCAGCTTAACTGCGGGACAGATCCTTTACGAGCAGTACTTC
>NA|15|TRBJ1-3|many|TRBV5-1
CASSPGETSGNTIYF
TGCGCCAGCTCACCAGGGGAGACCTCTGGAAACACCATATATTTT
>NA|13|TRBJ1-6|many|TRBV2
CASSRDNPKALHF
TGTGCCAGCAGTCGGGACAACCCAAAGGCCCTCCACTTT
>TRBD2|13|TRBJ2-2|many|TRBV5-8
CASSPGGAGELFF
TGTGCCAGCAGCCCGGGGGGGGCCGGGGAGCTGTTTTTT
>NA|16|TRBJ2-3|NA|TRBV2
CASSDWVSTSTDTQYF
TGTGCCAGCAGTGATTGGGTATCTACTAGCACAGATACGCAGTATTTT
>NA|13|TRBJ1-1|many|TRBV15
CATSRDETSEAFF
TGTGCCACCAGCAGAGATGAGACATCTGAAGCTTTCTTT
>TRBD2|18|TRBJ2-1|few|TRBV7-1
CASSSSLAGGPDTTEQFF
TGTGCCAGCAGCTCCTCCCTAGCGGGAGGGCCAGATACCACTGAGCAGTTCTTC
>NA|14|TRBJ1-2|once|TRBV9
CASSVDEPNYGYTF
TGTGCCAGCAGCGTAGATGAGCCTAACTATGGCTACACCTTC
>NA|12|TRBJ1-3|NA|TRBV9
CASSVGGNTIYF
TGTGCCAGCAGCGTAGGAGGGAACACCATATATTTT
>TRBD2|18|TRBJ2-7|few|TRBV6-2/TRBV6-3
CASSHSTVLAGRAYEQYF
TGTGCCAGCAGTCACTCGACGGTTTTAGCGGGCCGAGCCTACGAGCAGTACTTC
>TRBD1|14|TRBJ2-2|few|TRBV19
CASSIDRETGELFF
TGTGCCAGTAGTATCGACAGGGAGACCGGGGAGCTGTTTTTT